The sample holds many counts of the clone carrying this TCR beta chain. The antigen is not known. Trimming shortened V by 3 bases and J by 4 bases, and 19 bases separated the two germline ends. Germline CDR1 is DFQATT and CDR2 is SNEGSKA (reference sequence). The CDR3 extends over 15 amino acids. These data are taken from a study of T-cell reconstitution after alpha-beta-depleted transplantation in children. General study points: In patients about two months after transplant, alpha-beta T cells reportedly arose from several hundred expanded graft clones. Surviving recipient T cells and thymic progenitors underlay high day-60 TCRbeta diversity in some patients. T-cell numbers and diversity, one year after transplant, stemmed largely from T cells that were newly produced.

The library targeted TCRbeta and was prepared with unique molecular identifiers. TCRdb analysed the PCR reads with MiXCR anew, one entry per CDR3 protein. The sample holds approximately 500,000 distinct CDR3 sequences, roughly a tenth seen once. The input for sequencing was PBMCs, taken before TCRalphabeta/CD19-depleted stem cell transplant. This sequence originates from a child younger than 10 with inherited bone marrow failure, due to receive a stem cell transplant. The rearrangement links TRBV20-1 to TRBJ2-7, with D perhaps being TRBD1 or TRBD2 (7 bases each). CDR3 sequence: CSASYREGASYEQYF. The CDR3 coding sequence is TGCAGTGCTAGTTACAGGGAGGGGGCGTCGTACGAGCAGTACTTC.